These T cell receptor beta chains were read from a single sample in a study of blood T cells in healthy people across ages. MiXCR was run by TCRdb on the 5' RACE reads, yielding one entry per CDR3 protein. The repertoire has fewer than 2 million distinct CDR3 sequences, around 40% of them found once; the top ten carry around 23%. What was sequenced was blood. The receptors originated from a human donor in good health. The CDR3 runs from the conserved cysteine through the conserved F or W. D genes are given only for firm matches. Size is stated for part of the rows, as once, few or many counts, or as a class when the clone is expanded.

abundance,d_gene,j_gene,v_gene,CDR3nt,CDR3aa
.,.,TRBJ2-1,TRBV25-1,TGTGCCAGCCTTCAATTCAATGAGCAGTTCTTC,CASLQFNEQFF
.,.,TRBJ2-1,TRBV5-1,TGCGCCAGCAGCCCCAGGACCCTAGGGGATGAGCAGTTCTTC,CASSPRTLGDEQFF
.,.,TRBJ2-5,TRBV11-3,TGTGCCAGCAGGTCGCAGGGGGCGGGGGAGCAGTACTTC,CASRSQGAGEQYF
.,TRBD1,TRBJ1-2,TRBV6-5,TGTGCCAGCAGTTACCTTGGGACAGTCGAGGGCTACACCTTC,CASSYLGTVEGYTF
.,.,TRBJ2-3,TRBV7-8,TGTGCCAGCACACAAGGCAGCTCATACACAGATACGCAGTATTTT,CASTQGSSYTDTQYF
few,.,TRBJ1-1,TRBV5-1,TGCGCCAGCAGCTTGCAGCTCATGAACACTGAAGCTTTCTTT,CASSLQLMNTEAFF
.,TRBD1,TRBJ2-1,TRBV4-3,TGCGCCAGCAGCCACCATACGGACAGGTCCTACAATGAGCAGTTCTTC,CASSHHTDRSYNEQFF
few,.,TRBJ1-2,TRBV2,TGTGCCAGCAGTCTGCAGGGGTGGACTAACTATGGCTACACCTTC,CASSLQGWTNYGYTF
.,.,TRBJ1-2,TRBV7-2,TGTGCCAGCAGCTTGTTGGAGACAACAGGCTACACCTTC,CASSLLETTGYTF
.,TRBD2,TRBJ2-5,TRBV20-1,TGCAGTGCCAACGGGGGGTTCCAAGAGACCCAGTACTTC,CSANGGFQETQYF
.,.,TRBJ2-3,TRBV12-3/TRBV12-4,TGTGCCAGCAACCTACAGGGCGCGAGCACAGATACGCAGTATTTT,CASNLQGASTDTQYF
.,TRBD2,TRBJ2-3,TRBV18,TGTGCCAGCTCACCACGGACTAGCGGGGCGGCAGATACGCAGTATTTT,CASSPRTSGAADTQYF
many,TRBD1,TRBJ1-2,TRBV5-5,TGTGCCAGCAGCGATCGGGACAGGGGGGACTATGGCTACACCTTC,CASSDRDRGDYGYTF
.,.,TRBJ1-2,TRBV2,TGTGCCAGCAGTCCCTCCCCCAGCTATGGCTACACCTTC,CASSPSPSYGYTF
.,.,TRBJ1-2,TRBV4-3,TGCGCCAGCAGCCAAGTGGGTGGAGCGAGGGATATTGGCTACACCTTC,CASSQVGGARDIGYTF
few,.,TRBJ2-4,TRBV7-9,TGTGCCGGCAGCCCTGGGGGACTAGCCAAAAACATTCAGTACTTC,CAGSPGGLAKNIQYF
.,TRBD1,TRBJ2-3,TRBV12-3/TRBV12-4,TGTGCCAGCAGTCTCAACGACAGGGGTCCAGATACGCAGTATTTT,CASSLNDRGPDTQYF
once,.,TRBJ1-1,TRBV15,TGTGCCACCAGCCCCTCTCCCAACACTGAAGCTTTCTTT,CATSPSPNTEAFF
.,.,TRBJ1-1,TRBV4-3,TGCGCCAGCAGCCAAGATCAGGGACCTAAGAACACTGGAGCTTTCTTT,CASSQDQGPKNTGAFF
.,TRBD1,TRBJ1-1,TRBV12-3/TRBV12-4,TGTGCCAGCAGGAAGCAGGGACAGTTGAACACTGAAGCTTTCTTT,CASRKQGQLNTEAFF
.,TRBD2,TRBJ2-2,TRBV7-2,TGTGCCAGCAGCTGGGGTGGCCTAGCGGGGTCCGGGGAGCTGTTTTTT,CASSWGGLAGSGELFF
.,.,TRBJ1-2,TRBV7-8,TGTGCCAGCACCTTAACTAGACAGAACTATGGCTACACCTTC,CASTLTRQNYGYTF
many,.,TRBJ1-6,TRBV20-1,TGCAGTGCCCGGACATCCCTAGGTTCACCCCTCCACTTT,CSARTSLGSPLHF
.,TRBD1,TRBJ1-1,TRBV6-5,TGTGCCAGCAGTTGGACAGGGTATAGTACTGAAGCTTTCTTT,CASSWTGYSTEAFF
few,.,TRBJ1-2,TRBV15,TGTGCCACCAGCAGAGATATCTCTGGGGGCTATGGCTACACCTTC,CATSRDISGGYGYTF
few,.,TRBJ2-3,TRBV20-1,TGCAGTGCTAGGGTTACGCATGGGACAGATACGCAGTATTTT,CSARVTHGTDTQYF
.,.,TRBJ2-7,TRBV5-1,TGCGCCAGCAGTGGAGGAAAAGGGTTCTACGAGCAGTACTTC,CASSGGKGFYEQYF
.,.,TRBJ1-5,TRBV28,TGTGCCAGCACCGCGGGGACCCTATTACCCCAGCATTTT,CASTAGTLLPQHF
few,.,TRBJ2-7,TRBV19,TGTGCCAGTAGCCGACGGGTGGACTCCTACGAGCAGTACTTC,CASSRRVDSYEQYF
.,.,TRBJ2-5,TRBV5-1,TGCGCCAGCAGCAAAACCCACGACTGGGAGACCCAGTACTTC,CASSKTHDWETQYF
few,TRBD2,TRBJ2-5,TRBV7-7,TGTGCTAGCAGCTCTCCGCCAAGCCCCGGGGGGGCCGGAGAGACCCAGTACTTC,CASSSPPSPGGAGETQYF
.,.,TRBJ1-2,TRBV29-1,TGCAGCGTTGTCCCAGTGGGGGGCTACACCTTC,CSVVPVGGYTF
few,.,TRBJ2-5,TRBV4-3,TGCGCCAGCAGCCAAGACGGGCCTGCAGAGACCCAGTACTTC,CASSQDGPAETQYF
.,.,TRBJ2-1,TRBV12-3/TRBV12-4,TGTGCCAACAGTTTAGAGTATGAGGGAGAGCAGTTCTTC,CANSLEYEGEQFF
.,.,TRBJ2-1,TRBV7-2,TGTGCCAGCAGCTTCCGAGGGGGAGGGAACAATGAGCAGTTCTTC,CASSFRGGGNNEQFF
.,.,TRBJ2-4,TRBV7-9,TGTGCCAGCAGTCAACCTACCAGTTTGGAAGAGACCCAGGACTTC,CASSQPTSLEETQDF
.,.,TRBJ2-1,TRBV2,TGTGCCAGCAGTTCCCAGGGCCCGAACAATGAGCAGTTCTTC,CASSSQGPNNEQFF
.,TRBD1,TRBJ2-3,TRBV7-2,TGTGCCAGCAGCTGGGACAGGGTTAGCACAGATACGCAGTATTTT,CASSWDRVSTDTQYF
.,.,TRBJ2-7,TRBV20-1,TGCAGTGCTGCCGACCACCGCGAACTGAACGAGCAGTACTTC,CSAADHRELNEQYF
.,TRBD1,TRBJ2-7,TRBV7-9,TGTGCCAGCAGCTTAGGACGACTAGGACAGGGATATACCTACGAGCAGTACTTC,CASSLGRLGQGYTYEQYF
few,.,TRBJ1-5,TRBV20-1,TGCAGTGCCGGCCCGGGGGGCGAAGTTCAGCCCCAGCATTTT,CSAGPGGEVQPQHF
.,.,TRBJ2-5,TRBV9,TGTGCCAGCAGCGCCCGGATGTACCAAGAGACCCAGTACTTC,CASSARMYQETQYF
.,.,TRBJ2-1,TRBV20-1,TGCAGTGCTAGAGATGGCTCACAGGCCCCCAATGAGCAGTTCTTC,CSARDGSQAPNEQFF
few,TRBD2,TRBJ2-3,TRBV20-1,TGCAGTGCTTATCCTCAAGCGGGGGCGGGGTGGACAGATACGCAGTATTTT,CSAYPQAGAGWTDTQYF
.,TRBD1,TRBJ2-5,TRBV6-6,TGTGCCAGCAGTTCCGGGACAGGGCTCGAGACCCAGTACTTC,CASSSGTGLETQYF
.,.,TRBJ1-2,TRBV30,TGTGCCTGGAGGGTGGGAAGTTTTGGAGCTAACTATGGCTACACCTTC,CAWRVGSFGANYGYTF
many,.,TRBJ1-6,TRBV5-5,TGTGCCAGCAGCTTCCCGGGCTCCTATAATTCACCCCTCCACTTT,CASSFPGSYNSPLHF
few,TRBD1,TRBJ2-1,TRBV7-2,TGTGCCAGCAGCTTTAGGGGGCTTCGAGGGATTAACAATGAGCAGTTCTTC,CASSFRGLRGINNEQFF
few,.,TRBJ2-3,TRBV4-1,TGCGCCAGCAGCCAACTGGGGCCTACAGGTACGCAGTATTTT,CASSQLGPTGTQYF
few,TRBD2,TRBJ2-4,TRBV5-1,TGCGCCAGCAGTATTGGGCTAGCGGGGAGCATTCAGTACTTC,CASSIGLAGSIQYF
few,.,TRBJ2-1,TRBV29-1,TGCAGCGCCGACAGAATGTACAATGAGCAGTTCTTC,CSADRMYNEQFF
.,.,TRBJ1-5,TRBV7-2,TGTGCCAGCAGCTTCGCCGGTGGGTCCAGCTATCAGCCCCAGCATTTT,CASSFAGGSSYQPQHF